This TCR beta chain originates from a study of OX40 agonist ivuxolimab in advanced cancers. Background on the study: Participants, 82.7% male, averaged roughly 60 years of age, ranging from about 20 to 79.

Study conclusions and caveats: At 0.1 to 3.0 mg/kg and by week 6, CD4+ and CD8+ T cells in the blood had expanded clonally. Nonresponders included some who also had low normalized T-cell clonal expansion.

V shed 0 bases and J shed 3 bases, with 3 bases lying between them. Germline V lookup: CDR1 GTSNPN, CDR2 SVGIG (reference sequence). The CDR3 length is 12 residues. Worth noting for this clone: Its target is not known.

Measured with immunoSEQ multiplex PCR; TCRdb has only the in-frame clones, and not every one. Among 60,000 to 65,000 clones listed, more than 85% were seen once. Material: CD4+ or CD8+ T cells sorted from blood, obtained in a trial of the OX40 agonist ivuxolimab. The chain recombines TRBV30 with TRBJ1-3; D not certain. This TCR was recovered from an adult with an advanced solid tumor such as melanoma, head and neck, liver or kidney cancer. CDR3 in DNA: TGTGCCTGGAGTGTACATGGAAACACCATATATTTT. It encodes CAWSVHGNTIYF.